The 3 T cell receptor beta chains reported below all come from one sample, sequenced in a study of T cells in Graves' hyperthyroidism and ophthalmopathy. Amplified regions were TCR beta CDR3 sequences from RNA transcripts. First-round RT-PCR of the TCR CDR3 relied on the HTBI primer set. MiXCR was run by TCRdb on the multiplex PCR reads, yielding one entry per CDR3 protein. The data contain 450,000 to 600,000 distinct CDR3 sequences, approximately 14% of them seen just once; the ten biggest clones take up approximately 15%. Specimen: blood. Source of these receptors: a woman in her thirties or forties with Graves' hyperthyroidism.

The rearrangement links TRBV20-1 to TRBJ2-5, with D possibly TRBD2 on 6 matching bases. V shed 6 bases and J shed 7 bases, with 18 bases lying between them. The CDR3 runs 13 residues. The V gene's germline CDR1 is DFQATT and CDR2 SNEGSKA (reference sequence). For the CDR3, the DNA is TGCAGTGCCGACCCGGACGTGGGGGGGACCCAGTACTTC. This gives the protein CSADPDVGGTQYF.

This clonotype has ten or more counts. The chain is built from TRBV11-2 and TRBJ2-3; no clear D. Germline V gene sequence: CDR1 SGHAT, CDR2 FQNNGV. The V gene lost 1 base and the J gene lost 6 bases, with 11 bases spanning the gap. The CDR3 is 14 amino acids. CDR3 DNA: TGTGCCAGCAGCTTAGGAGTGGGAATGGATACGCAGTATTTT. Its translation is CASSLGVGMDTQYF.

This clonotype was recorded at least ten times. The rearrangement links TRBV12-5 to TRBJ2-7, with 7 bases fitting TRBD1. Trimming removed 7 bases from V and 2 bases from J; junction bases left unmatched: 8. Germline CDR1 is LGHNT and CDR2 is FRNRAP. This CDR3 contains 14 residues. The CDR3 region is CASAGTENAYEQYF. CDR3 nucleotide sequence: TGTGCTAGTGCCGGGACAGAAAACGCCTACGAGCAGTACTTC.